This is a list of T cell receptor beta chains from one sample in a study of cytomegalovirus exposure and HLA in healthy donors. Assay: immunoSEQ multiplex PCR; the TCRdb copy retains only in-frame clones and omits some. The table records around 170,000 clones, 88% of them present only once. Sequenced material: PBMCs. These receptors all come from a man aged 18 to 29 in good health and CMV-seronegative. Both conserved end residues are part of each CDR3. Each record gives: J gene, V gene, CDR3 protein.

>TRBJ2-7|TRBV18
CASSPPDRDYEQYF
>TRBJ1-5|TRBV7-2
CASSAWRGQTPQPQHF
>TRBJ1-5|TRBV2
CASRGQYSNQPQHF
>TRBJ2-6|TRBV2
CASRTVGGANVLTF
>TRBJ2-3|TRBV21-1
CASSNGRRTDTQYF
>TRBJ1-4|TRBV6-1
CASSVRPTNEKLFF
>TRBJ2-2|TRBV27
CDPKRVHIGGELFF
>TRBJ2-3|TRBV9
CASSTSTVRTDTQYF
>TRBJ2-3|TRBV5-1
CASSSGGTSGDTQYF
>TRBJ1-6|TRBV21-1
CASRDKNSPLHF
>TRBJ1-2|TRBV28
CASQGYRDYGYTF
>TRBJ2-3|TRBV5-1
CASSFDARDSQYF
>TRBJ2-2|TRBV25-1
CASGTGVNTGELFF
>TRBJ2-1|TRBV29-1
CSVDLAQQGSIEQFF
>TRBJ1-2|TRBV5-1
CASSPHGAEGYTF
>TRBJ2-2|TRBV5-4
CASSLAGQATGELFF
>TRBJ1-2|TRBV5-1
CASSSQTEVKLWTF
>TRBJ2-7|TRBV13
CASSDRDRSYEQYF
>TRBJ1-1|TRBV6-5
CASSHTGETEAFF
>TRBJ2-5|TRBV30
CAWSVRIGGGAKTQYF
>TRBJ2-6|TRBV25-1
CASSEYTGSSGANVLTF
>TRBJ2-1|TRBV5-1
CASSPELANYNEQFF
>TRBJ1-5|TRBV4-1
CASSQDFGRARNQPQHF
>TRBJ1-2|TRBV19
CASSTTGGSYGYTF
>TRBJ1-5|TRBV6-6
CASSSSYNQPQHF
>TRBJ2-6|TRBV7-9
CASSLGLSGANVLTF
>TRBJ2-5|TRBV27
CASSPGGGWETQYF
>TRBJ2-1|TRBV5-1
CASSLLPGDNNEQFF
>TRBJ2-3|TRBV7-9
CASSPPYRDRGTDTQYF
>TRBJ1-2|TRBV7-9
CASSTQDGYTF
>TRBJ2-4|TRBV28
CASSLLQGGGKNIQYF
>TRBJ2-1|TRBV5-8
CASSGLDRGRGNEQFF
>TRBJ1-2|TRBV25-1
CASSGGVPRSTYGYTF
>TRBJ1-4|TRBV11-2
CASSPGQASATNEKLFF
>TRBJ1-2|TRBV5-1
CASSLVLTGGIYGYTF
>TRBJ2-5|TRBV30
CAWSVTPLTSGYQETQYF
>TRBJ2-3|TRBV11-3
CASSLEGTREADTQYF
>TRBJ1-1|TRBV27
CASTGMNTEAFF
>TRBJ1-1|TRBV29-1
CSVQGMNTEAFF
>TRBJ2-1|TRBV19
CASKIAGGYNEQFF
>TRBJ2-1|TRBV5-4
CASSPPIAGGLYNEQFF
>TRBJ2-5|TRBV11-2
CASSWGDGETQYF
>TRBJ2-1|TRBV27
CASSFRESNEQFF
>TRBJ1-1|TRBV18
CASSPPEQAPGGTEAFF
>TRBJ1-2|TRBV5-1
CASSGGQVAYGYTF